What follows are 17 T cell receptor beta chains derived from one specimen sequenced in a study of blood T cell repertoires in COVID-19. Assay: immunoSEQ multiplex PCR; the TCRdb copy retains only in-frame clones and omits some. The repertoire holds around 270,000 clones, with approximately 91% as singletons. The sample was peripheral blood. These receptors all come from a person aged 18-35 years with COVID-19, enrolled during active disease.

The V and J genes are TRBV27 and TRBJ2-1; possibly TRBD2 for D (5 bases). The CDR3 spans 15 residues. V was clipped by 6 bases and J by 4 bases, with 16 bases between them. The germline gives CDR1 MNHEY, CDR2 SMNVEV (reference sequence). The CDR3 DNA follows: TGTGCCAGCAGCCCTTCTGCGGGCCCTTACAATGAGCAGTTCTTC. Its translation is CASSPSAGPYNEQFF.

The chain is built from TRBV9 and TRBJ1-3, with no clear D. Germline V gene lookup returns CDR1 SGDLS and CDR2 YYNGEE. The CDR3 consists of 15 residues. V lost 2 bases and J lost 0, with 9 bases in between. The CDR3 coding sequence is TGTGCCAGCAGCGTCACAGTTTCCTCTGGAAACACCATATATTTT. Translation gives CASSVTVSSGNTIYF.

This clone came up once. V and J are TRBV11-2 and TRBJ2-1; maybe TRBD2 (5 bases). Trimming cost V 1 base and J 6 bases, with 13 bases left between them. The CDR3 is made up of 15 amino acids. Germline values: CDR1 SGHAT, CDR2 FQNNGV. CDR3 nucleotides: TGTGCCAGCAGCTTAGCGGGGAGTTCTCGCAATGAGCAGTTCTTC. Translation gives CASSLAGSSRNEQFF.

This clone was detected once. This chain connects TRBV7-9 to TRBJ1-5; possibly TRBD1 for D (6 bases). Trimming stripped 1 base from V and 7 bases from J, with 23 bases between. The CDR3 sequence is 18 residues long. CDR1 SEHNR and CDR2 FQNEAQ come from the germline V gene (reference sequence). The chain's CDR3 is CASSLEGSSRDISQPQHF. The CDR3 region has the DNA TGTGCCAGCAGCTTAGAGGGCAGCTCGAGGGACATCAGCCAGCCCCAGCATTTT.

CDR3 bases: TGTGCCAGCAGCTTGGACGGAAGAGGCAACAATGAGCAGTTCTTC. Translating it yields CASSLDGRGNNEQFF. The chain combines TRBV5-4 with TRBJ2-1; D unresolved. V was trimmed by 0 bases and J by 5 bases, leaving 12 bases between them. Germline-derived CDR1 and CDR2 are SGHNT and YYREEE (reference sequence). The CDR3 runs to 15 residues.

The chain recombines TRBV13 with TRBJ2-5; 7 bases map to TRBD2. Trimming removed 4 bases from V and 1 base from J; junction bases left unmatched: 3. The V gene's germline CDR1 is PRHDT and CDR2 FYEKMQ (reference sequence). The CDR3 length is 14 residues. The CDR3, as DNA: TGTGCCAGCAGCTCGAGGACTAGCCAAGAGACCCAGTACTTC. Translated: CASSSRTSQETQYF.

The chain recombines TRBV29-1 with TRBJ2-3; D not certain. Trimming pared 5 bases from V and 6 bases from J, leaving 6 bases between. The CDR3 length is 10 residues. Germline V gene lookup returns CDR1 SQVTM and CDR2 ANQGSEA. CDR3 residues: CSVSVDTQYF. CDR3 in DNA: TGCAGCGTTAGCGTCGATACGCAGTATTTT.

The rearrangement links TRBV5-1 to TRBJ1-6; D perhaps matches TRBD1 (5 bases). The V end was cut by 1 base, the J end by 8 bases, with 19 bases between. Germline CDR1 and CDR2: SGHRS and YFSETQ. This CDR3 region has 17 residues. CDR3 bases: TGCGCCAGCAGCTTGTATTCAGGGCCGAGGTTATATTCACCCCTCCACTTT. Amino acids: CASSLYSGPRLYSPLHF.

The CDR3 DNA sequence: TGTGCCAGCCGGCCTAGCGGGAGGATGGAGCAGTACTTC. Translating it yields CASRPSGRMEQYF. The rearrangement joins TRBV7-2 to TRBJ2-7, with 11 nucleotides matching TRBD2. This CDR3 region has 13 residues. CDR1 is SGHTA, CDR2 FQGNSA, per germline. V gave up 8 bases and J gave up 7 bases; unmatched junction bases: 7. The full variable domain, its missing parts supplied by reference TRBV7-2 and TRBJ2-7, is GAGVSQSPSNKVTEKGKDVELRCDPISGHTALYWYRQSLGQGLEFLIYFQGNSAPDKSGLPSDRFSAERTGGSVSTLTIQRTQQEDSAVYLCASRPSGRMEQYFGPGTRLTVT.

A single count supports this clone. The chain carries TRBV6-2 or TRBV6-3 and TRBJ1-5, with 7 bases fitting TRBD1. Germline-derived CDR1 and CDR2 are MNHEY and SVGEGT. This CDR3 spans 15 amino acids. J lost 4 bases, V lost 5 bases, and 8 bases had no gene match. Written as DNA, the CDR3 is TGTGCCAGCAGTCAAAGGGGGCAGCAAAATCAGCCCCAGCATTTT. Amino acid sequence: CASSQRGQQNQPQHF.

This chain joins TRBV6-5 and TRBJ1-4; tentatively, D is TRBD1 (5 bases). Trimming left V 6 bases short and J 4 bases short, with 9 bases between. This CDR3 is built from 13 residues. Per germline, CDR1 MNHEY and CDR2 SVGAGI. CDR3 DNA sequence: TGTGCCAGCAGCGACAGAAGTAATGAAAAACTGTTTTTT. Translating it yields CASSDRSNEKLFF.

The chain combines TRBV19 with TRBJ2-3; D possibly corresponds to TRBD1 (5 bases). The V and J ends lost 6 bases and 2 bases respectively, with 18 bases between them. This CDR3 is built from 16 residues. Germline CDR1 reads LNHDA; CDR2 reads SQIVND (reference sequence). The chain's CDR3 is CASSSLTGLFTDTQYF. In nucleotides, the CDR3 is TGTGCCAGTAGCTCCCTTACAGGCCTATTCACAGATACGCAGTATTTT.

This chain uses TRBV9 with TRBJ2-1; TRBD1 might be the D (6 bases). The V end was cut by 0 bases, the J end by 2 bases, with 9 bases between. CDR1 is SGDLS, CDR2 YYNGEE, per germline. The CDR3 runs 15 residues. This chain's CDR3 is CASSVDGGAYNEQFF. DNA of the CDR3: TGTGCCAGCAGCGTAGATGGGGGCGCCTACAATGAGCAGTTCTTC.

This chain connects TRBV10-3 to TRBJ2-1; TRBD2 aligns across 13 bases. Germline V gene data show CDR1 as ENHRY and CDR2 as SYGVKD. V dropped 6 bases and J dropped 5; count of bases not matched to a gene: 7. CDR3 length: 16 residues. This CDR3 is CAIRSTGLAGDNEQFF. CDR3 nucleotides: TGTGCCATCAGGTCCACAGGACTAGCGGGAGACAATGAGCAGTTCTTC.

The chain uses TRBV7-6 and TRBJ2-7; possible D gene TRBD1, 6 bases. Per the germline V gene, CDR1 is SGHVS and CDR2 is FNYEAQ. CDR3 length: 14 residues. Trimming removed 2 bases at V and 2 bases at J, with 10 bases between. CDR3 coding DNA: TGTGCCAGCAGCTTAACCAGGGGCCCCTACGAGCAGTACTTC. This codes for CASSLTRGPYEQYF.

This chain joins TRBV7-9 and TRBJ1-3; D unresolved. The germline V gene encodes CDR1 SEHNR and CDR2 FQNEAQ (reference sequence). Trimming left V 0 bases short and J 9 bases short, with 21 bases between. The CDR3 covers 17 residues. CDR3 DNA sequence: TGTGCCAGCAGCTTAGCAAGGCGGGCCGCAGCTCGGGGCACCATATATTTT. Amino acid sequence: CASSLARRAAARGTIYF.

V gene TRBV10-3 combines with J gene TRBJ2-1; D is possibly TRBD2 (6 bases). The V end was cut by 1 base, the J end by 5 bases, with 15 bases between. The CDR3 runs 16 residues. The germline V gene encodes CDR1 ENHRY and CDR2 SYGVKD. CDR3 region: CAISEYDGRPHNEQFF. In nucleotides, the CDR3 is TGTGCCATCAGTGAGTATGACGGGAGACCCCACAATGAGCAGTTCTTC.